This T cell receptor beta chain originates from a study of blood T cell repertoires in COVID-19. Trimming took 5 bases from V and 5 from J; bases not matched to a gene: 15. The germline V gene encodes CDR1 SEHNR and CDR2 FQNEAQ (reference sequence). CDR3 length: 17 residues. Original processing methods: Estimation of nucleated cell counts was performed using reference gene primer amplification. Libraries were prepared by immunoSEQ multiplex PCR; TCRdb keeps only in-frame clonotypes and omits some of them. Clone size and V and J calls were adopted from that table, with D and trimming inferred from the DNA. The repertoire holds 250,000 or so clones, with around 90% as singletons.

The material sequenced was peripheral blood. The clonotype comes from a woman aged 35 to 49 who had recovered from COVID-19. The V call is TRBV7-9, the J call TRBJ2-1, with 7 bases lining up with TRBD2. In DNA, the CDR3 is TGTGCCAGCAGCCCGAGCGACGGACTAGTTCCCAACAATGAGCAGTTCTTC. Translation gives CASSPSDGLVPNNEQFF.